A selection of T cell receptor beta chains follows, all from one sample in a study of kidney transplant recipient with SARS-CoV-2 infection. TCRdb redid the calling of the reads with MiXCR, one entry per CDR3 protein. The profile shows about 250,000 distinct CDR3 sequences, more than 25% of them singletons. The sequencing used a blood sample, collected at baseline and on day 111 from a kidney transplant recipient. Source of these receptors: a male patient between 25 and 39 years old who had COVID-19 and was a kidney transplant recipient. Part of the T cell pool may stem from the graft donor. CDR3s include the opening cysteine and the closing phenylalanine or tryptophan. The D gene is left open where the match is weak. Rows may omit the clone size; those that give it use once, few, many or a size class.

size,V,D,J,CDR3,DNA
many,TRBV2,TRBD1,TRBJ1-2,CASSSRQGANYGYTF,TGTGCCAGCAGTTCTCGACAGGGGGCAAACTATGGCTACACCTTC
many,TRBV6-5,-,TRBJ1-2,CASRGDYGYTF,TGTGCCAGCCGGGGGGACTATGGCTACACCTTC
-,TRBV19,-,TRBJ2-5,CASSVGEGTQYF,TGTGCCAGTAGTGTTGGGGAAGGGACCCAGTACTTC
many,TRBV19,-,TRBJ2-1,CASSISGAGEQFF,TGTGCCAGTAGTATATCCGGGGCTGGTGAGCAGTTCTTC
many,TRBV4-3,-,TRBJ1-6,CASSQDPSQGRSGADSPLHF,TGCGCCAGCAGCCAAGATCCTAGTCAAGGGCGAAGTGGTGCGGATTCACCCCTCCACTTT
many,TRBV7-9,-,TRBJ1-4,CASSLSGGVKEKLFF,TGTGCCAGCAGCTTGAGTGGGGGGGTGAAAGAAAAACTGTTTTTT
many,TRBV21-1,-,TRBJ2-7,CASSPPSTGAPSKTTYEQYF,TGTGCCAGCAGCCCTCCCTCGACAGGGGCTCCCTCCAAAACTACCTACGAGCAGTACTTC
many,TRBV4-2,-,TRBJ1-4,CASSQDRATNEKLFF,TGTGCCAGCAGCCAAGACAGGGCAACTAATGAAAAACTGTTTTTT
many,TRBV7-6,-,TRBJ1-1,CASSPGPTDEAFF,TGTGCCAGCAGCCCAGGACCAACCGATGAAGCTTTCTTT
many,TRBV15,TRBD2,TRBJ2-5,CATSRVLAGGPIAQQETQYF,TGTGCCACCAGCAGAGTTTTAGCGGGAGGGCCGATCGCGCAGCAAGAGACCCAGTACTTC
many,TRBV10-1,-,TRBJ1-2,CASSIAIRSRKTYGYTF,TGCGCCAGCAGTATAGCCATAAGATCGCGAAAGACCTATGGCTACACCTTC
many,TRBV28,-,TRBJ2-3,CASRLIAEWSTDTQYF,TGTGCCAGCAGGCTGATAGCGGAGTGGAGCACAGATACGCAGTATTTT
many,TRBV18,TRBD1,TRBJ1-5,CASSPPGTDNQPQHF,TGTGCCAGCTCACCCCCCGGGACAGATAATCAGCCCCAGCATTTT
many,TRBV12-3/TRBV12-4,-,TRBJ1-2,CASSSSISFRKTYGYTF,TGTGCCAGCAGTTCGTCAATCAGCTTCCGAAAGACCTATGGCTACACCTTC
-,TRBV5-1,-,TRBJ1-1,CTSSFRELNTEAFF,TGCACCAGCAGCTTCCGGGAGCTGAACACTGAAGCTTTCTTT